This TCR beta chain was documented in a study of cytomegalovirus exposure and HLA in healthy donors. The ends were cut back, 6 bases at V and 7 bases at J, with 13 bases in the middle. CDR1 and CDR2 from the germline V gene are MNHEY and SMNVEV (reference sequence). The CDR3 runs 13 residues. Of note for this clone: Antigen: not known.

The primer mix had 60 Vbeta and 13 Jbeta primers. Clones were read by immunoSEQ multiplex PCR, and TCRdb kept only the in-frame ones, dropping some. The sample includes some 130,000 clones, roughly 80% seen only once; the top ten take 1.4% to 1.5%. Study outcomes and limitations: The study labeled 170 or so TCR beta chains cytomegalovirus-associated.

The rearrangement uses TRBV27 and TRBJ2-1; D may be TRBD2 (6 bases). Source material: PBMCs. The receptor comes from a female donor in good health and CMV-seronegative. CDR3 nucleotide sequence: TGTGCCAGCAGAACGGACTACGAGAATGAGCAGTTCTTC. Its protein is CASRTDYENEQFF.